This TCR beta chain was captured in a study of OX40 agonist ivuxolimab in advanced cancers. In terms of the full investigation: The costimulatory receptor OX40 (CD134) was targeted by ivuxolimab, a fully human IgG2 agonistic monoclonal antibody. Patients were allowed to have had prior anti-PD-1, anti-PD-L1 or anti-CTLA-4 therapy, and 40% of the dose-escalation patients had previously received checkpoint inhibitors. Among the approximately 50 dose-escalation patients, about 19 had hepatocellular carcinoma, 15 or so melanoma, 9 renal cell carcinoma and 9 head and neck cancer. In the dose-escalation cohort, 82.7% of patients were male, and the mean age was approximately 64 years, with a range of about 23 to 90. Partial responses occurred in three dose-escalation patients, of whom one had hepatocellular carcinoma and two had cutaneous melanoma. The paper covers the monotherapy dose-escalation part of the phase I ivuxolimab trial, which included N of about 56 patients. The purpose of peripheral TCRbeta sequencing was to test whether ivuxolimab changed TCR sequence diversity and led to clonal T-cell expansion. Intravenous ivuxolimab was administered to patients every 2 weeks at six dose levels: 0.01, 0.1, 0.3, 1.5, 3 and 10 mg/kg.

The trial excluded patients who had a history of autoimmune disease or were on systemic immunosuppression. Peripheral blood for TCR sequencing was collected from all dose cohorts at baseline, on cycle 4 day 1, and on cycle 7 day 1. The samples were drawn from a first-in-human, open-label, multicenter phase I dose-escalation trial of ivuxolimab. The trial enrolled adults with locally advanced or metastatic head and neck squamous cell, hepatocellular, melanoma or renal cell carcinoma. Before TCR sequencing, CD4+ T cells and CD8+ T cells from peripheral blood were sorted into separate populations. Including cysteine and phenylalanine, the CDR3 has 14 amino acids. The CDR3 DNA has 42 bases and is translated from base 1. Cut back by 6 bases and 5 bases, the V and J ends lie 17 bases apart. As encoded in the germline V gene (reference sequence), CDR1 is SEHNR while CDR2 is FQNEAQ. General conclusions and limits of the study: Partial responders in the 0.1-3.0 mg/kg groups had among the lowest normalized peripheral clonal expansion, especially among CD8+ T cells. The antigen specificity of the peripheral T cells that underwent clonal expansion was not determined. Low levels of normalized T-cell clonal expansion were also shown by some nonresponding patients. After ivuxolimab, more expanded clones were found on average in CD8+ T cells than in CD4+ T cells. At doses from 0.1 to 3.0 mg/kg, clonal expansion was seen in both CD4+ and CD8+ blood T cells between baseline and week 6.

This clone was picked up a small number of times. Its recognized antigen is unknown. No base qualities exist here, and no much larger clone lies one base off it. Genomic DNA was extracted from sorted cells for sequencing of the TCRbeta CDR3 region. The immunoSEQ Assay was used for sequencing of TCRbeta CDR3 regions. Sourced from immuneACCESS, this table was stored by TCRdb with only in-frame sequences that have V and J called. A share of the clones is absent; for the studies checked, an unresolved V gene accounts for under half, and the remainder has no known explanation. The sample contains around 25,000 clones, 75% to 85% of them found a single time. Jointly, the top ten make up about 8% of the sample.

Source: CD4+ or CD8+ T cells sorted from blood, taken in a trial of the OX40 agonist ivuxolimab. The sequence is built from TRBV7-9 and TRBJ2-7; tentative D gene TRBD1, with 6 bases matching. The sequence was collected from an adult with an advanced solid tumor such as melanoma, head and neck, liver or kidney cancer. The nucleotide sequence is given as TGTGCCAGCAGACCTGATACAGGGTACAACGAGCAGTACTTC. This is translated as CASRPDTGYNEQYF. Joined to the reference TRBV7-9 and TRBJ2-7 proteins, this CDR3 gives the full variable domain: DTGVSQNPRHKITKRGQNVTFRCDPISEHNRLYWYRQTLGQGPEFLTYFQNEAQLEKSRLLSDRFSAERPKGSFSTLEIQRTEQGDSAMYLCASRPDTGYNEQYFGPGTRLTVT.